This TCR beta chain was identified during a study of pediatric ulcerative colitis. The study, taken as a whole, reports: Compared with controls, ulcerative colitis showed greater blood-rectum clone sharing. A couple of rectal clonotypes were found only in ulcerative colitis patients, all of them.

Germline CDR1 and CDR2: LNHNV and YYDKDF (reference sequence). CDR3 length: 13 amino acids. V lost 5 bases and J 4 bases, leaving 9 bases between the germline ends. With regard to this clone: No antigen is known for it.

The survey-level immunoSEQ assay was used. Repertoires were generated with immunoSEQ multiplex PCR, while TCRdb's copy carries only in-frame clones and drops some. The sample holds about 64,000 clones, about nine tenths seen once. This receptor was obtained from a boy aged 5 to 17 with severe ulcerative colitis. This rearrangement joins TRBV15 to TRBJ2-1; D unresolved. Material: blood. The CDR3 here is CATSPFRYNEQFF. In DNA, the CDR3 is TGTGCCACCAGCCCCTTTAGGTACAATGAGCAGTTCTTC.